The sequence of this TCR beta chain was determined in a study of technical replicates of blood from several donors. V gave up 1 base and J gave up 3 bases, with 15 bases separating them. The length of the CDR3 is 16 residues. Germline loops: CDR1 MNHEY, CDR2 SMNVEV (reference sequence). TCRdb keeps only in-frame clones here, not all; method: immunoSEQ multiplex PCR. Of approximately 70,000 clones listed, 90% to 95% are singletons. The V gene is TRBV27, the J gene TRBJ2-5; D is undetermined. This TCR came from a human donor in good health. Some clones in this sample may be carry-over from other donors' samples. Sequenced material: PBMCs. CDR3 sequence reads: CASSLFFGQQKETQYF. CDR3 sequence (DNA): TGTGCCAGCAGTTTATTTTTTGGTCAACAGAAAGAGACCCAGTACTTC.